This TCR beta chain was recovered during a study of T cell responses to AZD1222 COVID-19 vaccine. From germline, CDR1 is KGHSH and CDR2 LQKENI. The CDR3 is made up of 11 amino acids. Trimming cost V 2 bases and J 7 bases, with 6 bases left between them. Study observations and caveats: The study identified only a handful of AZD1222 recipients as seropositive at baseline. Receipt of two AZD1222 doses was followed by a rise in Spike-specific TCR breadth and depth. In a largely white British group with more females than males, clonal diversity was possibly underestimated. Among spike-specific TCRs, nearly half reportedly target unmutated variant regions.

A remark on this clone: Its antigen is as yet unknown.

The method was immunoSEQ multiplex PCR; TCRdb's version includes in-frame clones alone and lacks a portion of them. Found here are around 140,000 clones, 93% of them singletons; the top ten hold about 5%. V gene TRBV18 combines with J gene TRBJ2-7; D gene uncertain. This specimen was peripheral blood, taken on day 0 of AZD1222 vaccination. This TCR was recovered from an adult in good health. CDR3 loop: CASSPSEEQYF. CDR3 DNA: TGTGCCAGCTCACCATCTGAGGAGCAGTACTTC.